This T cell receptor beta chain stems from a study of somatic mutations in cytotoxic T cells in rheumatoid arthritis. By share of the sample, this clone is medium-sized. Profiled with immunoSEQ multiplex PCR; TCRdb holds only in-frame clones, not every one. The sample lists roughly 16,000 clones; approximately 82% were seen once. Trimming stripped 3 bases from V and 5 bases from J, with 14 bases between. CDR1 is MDHEN, CDR2 SYDVKM, per germline. The length of the CDR3 is 14 residues. This TCR was sampled from a woman aged 50 to 65 with rheumatoid arthritis. This chain joins TRBV28 and TRBJ2-7; D perhaps matches TRBD1 (6 bases). The sample comprised CD8+ T cells sorted from blood. This chain's CDR3 is CASSFLQGTDEQYF. The CDR3 bases are TGTGCCAGCAGTTTTTTGCAGGGGACCGACGAGCAGTACTTC.